These 21 T cell receptor beta chains originate from one sample sequenced in a study of radiotherapy plus CTLA-4 blockade in lung cancer (dated by TCRdb to 2016 to 2018). Preparation of the library involved the immunoSEQ multiplex PCR assay. TCRdb re-hosts the immuneACCESS table, in-frame sequences only. Its copies lack some clones; in the studies checked, an unresolved V gene accounts for under half of them, and the cause for the rest is not known. The sample yields 80,000 or so clones; over 70% were counted once. 3% to 5% of the sample is taken by the ten largest. The material was peripheral blood, obtained from a patient treated with radiotherapy plus ipilimumab. The receptor set was obtained from a human donor with non-small cell lung cancer who had a partial response to radiotherapy plus ipilimumab. Some clones in this sample may be carry-over from other donors' samples.

This chain connects TRBV7-2 to TRBJ2-5, with unresolved D. V lost 5 bases to trimming and J lost 5 bases, with 6 bases between them. Germline lookup yields CDR1 SGHTA and CDR2 FQGNSA. This CDR3 has 11 residues. CDR3 DNA: TGTGCCAGCAGCCTATTGGAGACCCAGTACTTC. It translates to CASSLLETQYF.

The chain has TRBV5-1 and TRBJ2-1, with TRBD1 as a possible D gene (6 bases). This CDR3 has 13 residues. Germline-derived CDR1 and CDR2 are SGHRS and YFSETQ. V lost 6 bases and J lost 7, with 14 bases in between. The CDR3 DNA follows: TGCGCCAGCAAGGGGGACACTCGAAATGAGCAGTTCTTC. Amino acids: CASKGDTRNEQFF.

The chain links TRBV4-3 to TRBJ2-3, with 8 nucleotides matching TRBD1. Trimming cost V 4 bases and J 6 bases; bases outside gene matches: 12. Germline CDR1 and CDR2: LGHNA and YSLEER. The CDR3 runs 16 residues. As DNA, the CDR3 is TGCGCCAGCAGCCGAATCCCACAGGGGGGAGGTGATACGCAGTATTTT. Translation: CASSRIPQGGGDTQYF.

The chain uses TRBV18 and TRBJ1-5; TRBD1 matches 10 bases. Germline V gene sequence: CDR1 KGHSH, CDR2 LQKENI. The CDR3 spans 16 residues. The V and J ends lost 4 bases and 0 bases, in that order; junction bases with no gene match: 3. CDR3 sequence reads: CASSRDRGVSNQPQHF. The CDR3 DNA follows: TGTGCCAGCTCACGGGACAGGGGAGTTAGCAATCAGCCCCAGCATTTT.

V and J are TRBV18 and TRBJ1-1; 7 nucleotides agree with TRBD1. The CDR3 runs to 14 residues. J lost 1 base, V lost 3 bases, and 2 bases had no gene match. Per the germline V gene, CDR1 is KGHSH and CDR2 is LQKENI. The CDR3 protein is CASSPRTGNTEAFF. In DNA, the CDR3 is TGTGCCAGCTCACCCAGGACAGGGAACACTGAAGCTTTCTTT.

The rearrangement uses TRBV9 and TRBJ1-3; 8 positions match TRBD1. V was clipped by 3 bases and J by 0 bases; unmatched bases: 5. The germline CDR1 and CDR2 sequences are SGDLS and YYNGEE. This CDR3 contains 16 residues. The CDR3 reads CASSGDRTFSGNTIYF. As DNA, the CDR3 is TGTGCCAGCAGCGGGGACAGGACCTTCTCTGGAAACACCATATATTTT.

This clone was detected once. The V call is TRBV28, the J call TRBJ2-3; the D is unclear. The germline V gene encodes CDR1 MDHEN and CDR2 SYDVKM. CDR3 length: 11 amino acids. V dropped 4 bases and J dropped 9 bases, with 8 bases sitting between them. The CDR3 protein is CASSSRATQYF. CDR3 in DNA: TGTGCCAGCAGTTCCCGCGCCACGCAGTATTTT.

This clone was seen more than once but under ten times. The chain couples TRBV27 to TRBJ2-7; 8 positions agree with TRBD2. The CDR3 runs 15 residues. After removal of 6 bases from V and 6 bases from J, the junction contained 13 bases not matched to a gene. The germline CDR1 and CDR2 sequences are MNHEY and SMNVEV (reference sequence). The CDR3 DNA follows: TGTGCCAGCAGCCGGGGGGGGCGGGAAAAGGCCGAGCAGTACTTC. Protein product: CASSRGGREKAEQYF.

This rearrangement joins TRBV29-1 to TRBJ2-2; 7 positions match TRBD1. This CDR3 has 14 amino acids. Germline V lookup: CDR1 SQVTM, CDR2 ANQGSEA. The J segment lost 2 bases and the V segment lost 8 bases, leaving 8 bases of the junction unmatched. CDR3 coding DNA: TGCAGCTGTAGGGGGCTGGGTAACACCGGGGAGCTGTTTTTT. Its protein is CSCRGLGNTGELFF.

This clone was seen once. The chain joins TRBV19 to TRBJ2-7, with 7 nucleotides matching TRBD1. V was pared by 8 bases and J by 1 base, with 5 bases of the junction left unmatched. CDR3 length: 13 amino acids. Germline lookup yields CDR1 LNHDA and CDR2 SQIVND (reference sequence). The CDR3 region is CASDPGGSYEQYF. CDR3 nucleotides: TGTGCCAGTGACCCAGGGGGATCCTACGAGCAGTACTTC. Drawing the rest from reference TRBV19 and TRBJ2-7, the complete variable domain is DGGITQSPKYLFRKEGQNVTLSCEQNLNHDAMYWYRQDPGQGLRLIYYSQIVNDFQKGDIAEGYSVSREKKESFPLTVTSAQKNPTAFYLCASDPGGSYEQYFGPGTRLTVT.

This clone was observed a few times. This chain links TRBV29-1 with TRBJ2-3; TRBD2 agrees at 10 bases. This CDR3 has 13 residues. Trimming took 3 bases from V and 6 from J; bases not matched to a gene: 3. Germline assignment: CDR1 SQVTM and CDR2 ANQGSEA. The chain's CDR3 is CSVDTSGIDTQYF. The CDR3 DNA is TGCAGCGTTGACACTAGCGGGATTGATACGCAGTATTTT.

V is TRBV28 and J is TRBJ2-7; 7 bases fit TRBD1. The germline V gene encodes CDR1 MDHEN and CDR2 SYDVKM. With 6 bases clipped from V and 3 bases from J, the junction kept 8 bases outside the gene matches. CDR3 length: 14 amino acids. CDR3: CASSRDSIFYEQYF. Here the CDR3 DNA reads TGTGCCAGCAGCAGGGACAGTATCTTCTACGAGCAGTACTTC.

This chain links TRBV19 with TRBJ2-6; 7 nucleotides line up with TRBD1. Trimming took 7 bases from V and 2 from J; bases not matched to a gene: 5. The CDR3 is 15 amino acids. From germline, CDR1 is LNHDA and CDR2 SQIVND (reference sequence). This CDR3 is CASTGQAAGANVLTF. The DNA of the CDR3 is TGTGCCAGTACCGGACAGGCCGCTGGGGCCAACGTCCTGACTTTC.

The V gene is TRBV5-4, the J gene TRBJ2-5; 11 bases match TRBD2. The CDR3 is 15 residues long. The ends lost 4 bases at V and 6 bases at J; junction bases unmatched: 8. From germline, CDR1 is SGHNT and CDR2 YYREEE (reference sequence). CDR3 loop: CASSRSGGALQTQYF. The CDR3 DNA follows: TGTGCCAGCAGCCGTAGCGGGGGGGCCTTACAGACCCAGTACTTC.

This chain links TRBV7-9 with TRBJ2-1; 7 bases are a match to TRBD1. This CDR3 has 16 residues. Germline CDR1 reads SEHNR; CDR2 reads FQNEAQ (reference sequence). The V and J ends lost 8 bases and 0 bases, in that order; junction bases with no gene match: 10. The DNA for the CDR3 is TGTGCCAGCTGGATTCAGGGGGATGGCTCCTACAATGAGCAGTTCTTC. Its protein product is CASWIQGDGSYNEQFF.

This clone was observed a handful of times. The chain uses TRBV9 and TRBJ1-2, with 8 bases identical to TRBD1. Germline V gene data show CDR1 as SGDLS and CDR2 as YYNGEE. This CDR3 is 13 amino acids long. Germline trimming cut 3 bases from V and 8 bases from J; bases unmatched to any gene: 6. The CDR3 DNA follows: TGTGCCAGCAGCGCCTCGGACAGGGACGGCTACACCTTC. This sequence encodes CASSASDRDGYTF.

This clone was observed a handful of times. The J gene is TRBJ2-1, the V gene TRBV6-6; 15 positions agree with TRBD2. Germline CDR1 reads MNHNY; CDR2 reads SVGAGI (reference sequence). The ends lost 7 bases at V and 12 bases at J; junction bases unmatched: 4. CDR3 length: 13 amino acids. The DNA for the CDR3 is TGTGCCAGCACTGGGACTAGCGGGAGGTCGCAGTTCTTC. This sequence encodes CASTGTSGRSQFF.

J is TRBJ2-5 and V is TRBV10-3, with 12 bases matching TRBD2. This CDR3 has 15 residues. The V and J ends lost 2 bases and 5 bases, in that order; junction bases with no gene match: 3. Germline lookup yields CDR1 ENHRY and CDR2 SYGVKD. CDR3 nucleotides: TGTGCCATCAGTGAGGGGACTAGCGGGTTTGAGACCCAGTACTTC. Its protein is CAISEGTSGFETQYF.

As regards this clone: The sample holds other DNA sequences that translate to the same CDR3. The V gene is TRBV11-2, the J gene TRBJ1-6; D perhaps matches TRBD1 (5 bases). CDR3 length equals 14 residues. Germline CDR1 reads SGHAT; CDR2 reads FQNNGV. The V end was cut by 3 bases, the J end by 7 bases, with 10 bases between. CDR3 sequence reads: CASSFRSGNSPLHF. CDR3 nucleotide sequence: TGTGCCAGCAGCTTTAGGTCAGGGAATTCACCCCTCCACTTT.

This clone was observed a single time. The chain joins TRBV6-1 to TRBJ1-5; D gene unclear. The V and J ends lost 3 bases and 5 bases respectively, with 11 bases between them. This CDR3 comprises 14 residues. From germline, CDR1 is MNHNS and CDR2 SASEGT. The CDR3: CASSELSRDQPQHF. Written as DNA, the CDR3 is TGTGCCAGCAGTGAGCTTAGCAGAGATCAGCCCCAGCATTTT.

This chain joins TRBV9 and TRBJ2-5; 9 bases line up with TRBD2. CDR3 size: 16 residues. The trim removed 0 bases at V and 3 bases at J, leaving 6 bases unmatched. In germline, CDR1 is SGDLS, CDR2 YYNGEE. The CDR3 coding sequence is TGTGCCAGCAGCGTAGTACCAGCGGGGGGAAAAGAGACCCAGTACTTC. Protein: CASSVVPAGGKETQYF.